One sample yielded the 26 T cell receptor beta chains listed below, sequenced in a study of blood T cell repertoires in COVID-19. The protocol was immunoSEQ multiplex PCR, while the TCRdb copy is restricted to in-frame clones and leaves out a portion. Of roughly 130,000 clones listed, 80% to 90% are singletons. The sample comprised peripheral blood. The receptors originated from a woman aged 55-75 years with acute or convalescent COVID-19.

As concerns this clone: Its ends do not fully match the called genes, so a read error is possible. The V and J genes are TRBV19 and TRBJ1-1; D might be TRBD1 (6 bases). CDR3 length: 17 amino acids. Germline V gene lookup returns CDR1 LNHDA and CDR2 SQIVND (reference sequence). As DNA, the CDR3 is TGTGCCAGTAGTTTAGATGGGGGCAGGCCCATGAACACTGAAGCTTTCTTT. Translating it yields CASSLDGGRPMNTEAFF.

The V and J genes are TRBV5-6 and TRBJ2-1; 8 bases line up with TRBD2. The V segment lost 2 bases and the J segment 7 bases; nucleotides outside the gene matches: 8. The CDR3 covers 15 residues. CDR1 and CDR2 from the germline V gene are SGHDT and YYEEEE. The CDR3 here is CASSFLSGSGNEQFF. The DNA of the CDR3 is TGTGCCAGCAGCTTCCTAAGCGGGAGTGGTAATGAGCAGTTCTTC.

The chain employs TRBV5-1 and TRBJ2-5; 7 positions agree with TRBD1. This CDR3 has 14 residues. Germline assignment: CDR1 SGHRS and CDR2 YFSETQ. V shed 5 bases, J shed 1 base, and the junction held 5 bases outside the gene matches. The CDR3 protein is CASRATGFQETQYF. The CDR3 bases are TGCGCCAGCAGGGCGACAGGGTTCCAAGAGACCCAGTACTTC.

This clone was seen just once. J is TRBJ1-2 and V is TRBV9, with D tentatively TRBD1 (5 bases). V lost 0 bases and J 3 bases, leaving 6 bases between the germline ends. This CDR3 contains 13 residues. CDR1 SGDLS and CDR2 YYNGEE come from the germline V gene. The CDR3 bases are TGTGCCAGCAGCGTAGAGGGGTACTATGGCTACACCTTC. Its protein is CASSVEGYYGYTF.

The CDR3 loop reads CASSNSGSPTDTQYF. In DNA form, the CDR3 reads TGTGCCAGCAGCAATAGCGGGAGTCCCACAGATACGCAGTATTTT. The chain carries TRBV6-6 and TRBJ2-3; 9 nucleotides match TRBD2. V dropped 6 bases and J dropped 2; count of bases not matched to a gene: 6. Germline V gene lookup returns CDR1 MNHNY and CDR2 SVGAGI (reference sequence). The CDR3 length is 15 residues.

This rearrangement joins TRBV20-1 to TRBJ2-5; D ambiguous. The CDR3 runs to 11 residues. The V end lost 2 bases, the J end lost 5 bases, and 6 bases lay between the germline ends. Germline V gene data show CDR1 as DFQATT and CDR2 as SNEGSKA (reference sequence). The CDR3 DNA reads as TGCAGTGCTAGATTGCAGGAGACCCAGTACTTC. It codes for CSARLQETQYF.

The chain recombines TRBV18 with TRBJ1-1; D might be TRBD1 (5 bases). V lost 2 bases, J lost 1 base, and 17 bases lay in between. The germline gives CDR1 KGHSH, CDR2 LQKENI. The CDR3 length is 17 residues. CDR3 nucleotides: TGTGCCAGCTCACCAGCAAGGGGAGGAGGTGGGAACACTGAAGCTTTCTTT. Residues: CASSPARGGGGNTEAFF.

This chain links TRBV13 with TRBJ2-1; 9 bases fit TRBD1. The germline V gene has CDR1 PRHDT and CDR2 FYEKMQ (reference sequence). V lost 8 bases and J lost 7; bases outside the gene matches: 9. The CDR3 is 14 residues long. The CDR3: CASLRDRVSNEQFF. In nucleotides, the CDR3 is TGTGCCAGCCTCCGGGACAGGGTTTCGAATGAGCAGTTCTTC. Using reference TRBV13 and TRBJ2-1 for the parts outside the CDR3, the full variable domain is AAGVIQSPRHLIKEKRETATLKCYPIPRHDTVYWYQQGPGQDPQFLISFYEKMQSDKGSIPDRFSAQQFSDYHSELNMSSLELGDSALYFCASLRDRVSNEQFFGPGTRLTVL.

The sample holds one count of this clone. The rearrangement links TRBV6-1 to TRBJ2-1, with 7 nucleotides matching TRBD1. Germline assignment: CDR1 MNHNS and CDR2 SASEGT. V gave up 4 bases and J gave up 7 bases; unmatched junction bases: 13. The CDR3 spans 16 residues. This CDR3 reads CASSGWGQISSNEQFF. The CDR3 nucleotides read TGTGCCAGCAGTGGCTGGGGACAGATCTCTTCGAATGAGCAGTTCTTC.

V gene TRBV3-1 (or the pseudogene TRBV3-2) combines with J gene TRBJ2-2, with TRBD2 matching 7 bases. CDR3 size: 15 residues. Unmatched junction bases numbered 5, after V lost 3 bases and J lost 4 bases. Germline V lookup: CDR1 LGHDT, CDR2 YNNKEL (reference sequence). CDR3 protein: CASSHWRESTGELFF. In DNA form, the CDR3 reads TGTGCCAGCAGCCACTGGCGGGAGAGCACCGGGGAGCTGTTTTTT.

CDR3: CASTQLRNTEAFF. CDR3 bases: TGTGCCAGCACTCAACTCCGGAACACTGAAGCTTTCTTT. The chain joins TRBV6-5 to TRBJ1-1; D call uncertain. The CDR3 sequence is 13 residues long. V gave up 7 bases and J gave up 1 base, with 10 bases separating them. Germline CDR1 MNHEY, CDR2 SVGAGI.

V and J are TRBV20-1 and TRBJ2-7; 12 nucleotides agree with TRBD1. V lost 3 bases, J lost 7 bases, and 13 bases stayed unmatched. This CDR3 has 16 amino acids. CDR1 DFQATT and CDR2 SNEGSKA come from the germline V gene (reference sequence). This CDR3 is CSASDSPGQGAREQYF. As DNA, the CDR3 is TGCAGTGCTAGTGATTCACCGGGACAGGGGGCGAGGGAGCAGTACTTC.

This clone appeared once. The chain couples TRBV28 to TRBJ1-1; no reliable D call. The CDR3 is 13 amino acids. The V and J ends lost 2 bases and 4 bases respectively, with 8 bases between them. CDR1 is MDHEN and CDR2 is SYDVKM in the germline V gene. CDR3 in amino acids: CASSLTESTEAFF. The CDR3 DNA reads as TGTGCCAGCAGTTTAACGGAGAGCACTGAAGCTTTCTTT.

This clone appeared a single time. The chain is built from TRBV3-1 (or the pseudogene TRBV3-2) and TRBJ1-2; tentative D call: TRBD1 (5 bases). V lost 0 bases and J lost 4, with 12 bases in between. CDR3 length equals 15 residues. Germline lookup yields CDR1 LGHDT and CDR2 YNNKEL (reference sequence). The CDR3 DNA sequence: TGTGCCAGCAGCCAAGAGGGCAGGGTACTCTATGGCTACACCTTC. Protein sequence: CASSQEGRVLYGYTF.

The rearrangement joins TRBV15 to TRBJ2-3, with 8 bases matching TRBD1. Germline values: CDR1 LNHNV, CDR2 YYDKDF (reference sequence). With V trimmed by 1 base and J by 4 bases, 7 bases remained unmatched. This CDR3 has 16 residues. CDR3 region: CATSRGTGHSSDTQYF. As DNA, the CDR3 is TGTGCCACCAGCAGAGGGACAGGGCATTCGTCAGATACGCAGTATTTT.

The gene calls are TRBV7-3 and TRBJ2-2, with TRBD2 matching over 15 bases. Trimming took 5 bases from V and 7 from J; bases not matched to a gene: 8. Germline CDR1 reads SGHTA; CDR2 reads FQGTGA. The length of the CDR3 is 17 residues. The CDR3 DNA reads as TGTGCCAGCAGCCCGGGGACTAGCGGGAGGTTTGGCGGGGAGCTGTTTTTT. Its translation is CASSPGTSGRFGGELFF.

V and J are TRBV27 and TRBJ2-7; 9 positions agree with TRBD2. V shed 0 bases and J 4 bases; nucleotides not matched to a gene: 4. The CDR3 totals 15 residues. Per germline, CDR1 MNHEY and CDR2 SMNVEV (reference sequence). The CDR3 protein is CASSLSWAGGYEQYF. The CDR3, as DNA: TGTGCCAGCAGTTTATCGTGGGCGGGGGGGTACGAGCAGTACTTC.

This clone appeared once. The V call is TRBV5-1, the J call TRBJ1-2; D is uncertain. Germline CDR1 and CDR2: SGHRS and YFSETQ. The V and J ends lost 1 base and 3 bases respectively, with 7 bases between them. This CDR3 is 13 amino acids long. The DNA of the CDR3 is TGCGCCAGCAGCTTGACAGTTGACTATGGCTACACCTTC. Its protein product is CASSLTVDYGYTF.

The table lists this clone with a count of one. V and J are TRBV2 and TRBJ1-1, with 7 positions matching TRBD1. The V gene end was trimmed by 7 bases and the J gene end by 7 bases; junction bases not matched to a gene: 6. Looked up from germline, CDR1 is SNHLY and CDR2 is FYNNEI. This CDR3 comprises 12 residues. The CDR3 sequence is CASTTGQGEAFF. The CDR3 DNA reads TGTGCCAGCACGACAGGGCAGGGTGAAGCTTTCTTT.

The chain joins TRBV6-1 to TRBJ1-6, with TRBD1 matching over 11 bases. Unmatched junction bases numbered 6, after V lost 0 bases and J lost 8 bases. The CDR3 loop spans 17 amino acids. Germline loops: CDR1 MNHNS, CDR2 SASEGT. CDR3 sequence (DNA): TGTGCCAGCAGTGAAGCCCTCGGACAGGGGGCGGATTCACCCCTCCACTTT. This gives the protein CASSEALGQGADSPLHF.

Here the CDR3 reads CATSREQGANEKLFF. The CDR3 nucleotides read TGTGCCACCAGCAGAGAACAGGGGGCTAATGAAAAACTGTTTTTT. The V and J genes are TRBV15 and TRBJ1-4; TRBD1 matches 8 bases. The CDR3 contains 15 residues. V was pared by 0 bases and J by 3 bases, with 0 bases of the junction left unmatched. Germline CDR1 is LNHNV and CDR2 is YYDKDF (reference sequence).

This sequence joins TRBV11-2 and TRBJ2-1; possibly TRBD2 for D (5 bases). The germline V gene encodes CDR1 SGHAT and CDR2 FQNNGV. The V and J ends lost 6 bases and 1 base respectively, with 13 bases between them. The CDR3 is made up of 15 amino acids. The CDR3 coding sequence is TGTGCCAGCAGTCGAGGGTCATGGTCCTACAATGAGCAGTTCTTC. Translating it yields CASSRGSWSYNEQFF.

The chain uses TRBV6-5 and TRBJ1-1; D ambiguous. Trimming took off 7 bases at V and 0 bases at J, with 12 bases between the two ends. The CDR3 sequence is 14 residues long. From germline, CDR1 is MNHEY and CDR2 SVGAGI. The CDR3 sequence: CASNRHGMNTEAFF. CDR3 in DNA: TGTGCCAGCAACCGACACGGAATGAACACTGAAGCTTTCTTT.

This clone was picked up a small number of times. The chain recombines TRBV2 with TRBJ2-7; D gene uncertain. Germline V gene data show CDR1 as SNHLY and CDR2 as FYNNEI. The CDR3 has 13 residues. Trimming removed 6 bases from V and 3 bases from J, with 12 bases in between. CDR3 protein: CASSQRVIYEQYF. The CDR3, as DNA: TGTGCCAGCAGCCAGCGAGTAATCTACGAGCAGTACTTC.

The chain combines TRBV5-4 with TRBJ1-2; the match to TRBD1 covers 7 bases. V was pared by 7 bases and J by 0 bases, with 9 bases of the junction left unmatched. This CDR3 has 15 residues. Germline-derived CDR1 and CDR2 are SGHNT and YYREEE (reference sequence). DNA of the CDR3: TGTGCCAGCCGACAGGGCGGTCCGACTAACTATGGCTACACCTTC. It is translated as CASRQGGPTNYGYTF.

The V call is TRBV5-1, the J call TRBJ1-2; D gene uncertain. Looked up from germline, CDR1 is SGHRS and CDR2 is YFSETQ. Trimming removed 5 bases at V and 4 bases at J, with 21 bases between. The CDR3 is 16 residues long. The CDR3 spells CASSSTTPVDLYGYTF. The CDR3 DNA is TGCGCCAGCAGTTCTACTACACCGGTCGACCTCTATGGCTACACCTTC.